The source of this T cell receptor beta chain is a study of shared clonotypes between healthy human individuals. For the study at large: The cohort comprised a couple of women and a few men. Their ages spanned 18 to 49 years. Per donor, three plates held CD4 naive cells, three held CD4 memory, two held CD8 naive and one held CD8 memory. The study, taken as a whole, reports: Naive CD4 clonotype sharing across a few donors was about 5%. The study drew on few donors, limiting represented genetic and exposure-history diversity.

This CDR3 has 14 amino acids. Per germline, CDR1 SGHDT and CDR2 YYEEEE. The ends lost 2 bases at V and 7 bases at J; junction bases unmatched: 7. This clone was picked up many times. Its target is unknown. Some clones are missing from TCRdb's copy, which holds only in-frame ones; the method was immunoSEQ multiplex PCR. The sample records about 1 million clones, approximately 72% being singletons. The source of this sequence is a man aged 18 to 29 in good health. Material for sequencing was memory CD4+ T cells sorted from blood. Regarding subset: CD45RA-negative fraction. The chain carries TRBV5-6 and TRBJ2-7, with 9 bases lining up with TRBD1. The CDR3 nucleotides read TGTGCCAGCAGCTTAGGACAGGGGTACGCGGAGCAGTACTTC. This encodes CASSLGQGYAEQYF.